The sequence of this TCR beta chain was determined in a study of graft-versus-host responses after intestinal transplantation. Study results and caveats: Peak circulating GvH clone levels were associated with early post-transplant HvG declines.

Trimming cost V 3 bases and J 6 bases; bases outside gene matches: 14. The length of the CDR3 is 17 residues. From germline, CDR1 is SGHVS and CDR2 FQNEAQ. This clone appeared once. What it recognizes is unknown. TCRdb's copy holds only in-frame clones and misses some; the assay was immunoSEQ multiplex PCR. This sample has 90,000 to 150,000 clones, with approximately 95% found just once. Specimen: unstimulated CD8+ T cells sorted from spleen or lymph node cells, collected before intestinal transplant. J is TRBJ2-1 and V is TRBV7-8; 7 bases match TRBD2. The clonotype comes from a human donor who received an intestinal transplant. The CDR3: CASSFRLAETPGNEQFF. CDR3 nucleotides: TGTGCCAGCAGCTTCCGACTAGCCGAAACACCGGGCAATGAGCAGTTCTTC.